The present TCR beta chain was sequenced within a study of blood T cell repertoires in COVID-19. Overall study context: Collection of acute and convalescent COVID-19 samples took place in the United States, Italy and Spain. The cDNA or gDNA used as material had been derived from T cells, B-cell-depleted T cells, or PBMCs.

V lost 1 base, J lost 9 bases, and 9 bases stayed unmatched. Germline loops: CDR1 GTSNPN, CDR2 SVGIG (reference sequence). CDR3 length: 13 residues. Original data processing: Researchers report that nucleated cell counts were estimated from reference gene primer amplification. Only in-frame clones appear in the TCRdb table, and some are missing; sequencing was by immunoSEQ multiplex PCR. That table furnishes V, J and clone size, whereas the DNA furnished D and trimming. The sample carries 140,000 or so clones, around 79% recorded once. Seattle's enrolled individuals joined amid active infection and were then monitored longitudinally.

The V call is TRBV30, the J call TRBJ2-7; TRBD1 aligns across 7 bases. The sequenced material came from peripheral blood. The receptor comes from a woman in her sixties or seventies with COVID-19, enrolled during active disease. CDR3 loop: CAWSGHRGRVQYF. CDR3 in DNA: TGTGCCTGGAGTGGCCACAGGGGCCGGGTGCAGTACTTC.